This entry lists 8 T cell receptor beta chains sequenced from one sample in a study of blood T cell repertoires in COVID-19. The protocol was immunoSEQ multiplex PCR, while the TCRdb copy is restricted to in-frame clones and leaves out a portion. This table holds about 230,000 clones, around 83% found once. Sequencing was performed on peripheral blood. These TCRs come from a man aged 40-49 years with active or convalescent COVID-19.

V gene TRBV9 combines with J gene TRBJ2-5; 7 bases align to TRBD1. This CDR3 has 14 amino acids. J lost 5 bases, V lost 4 bases, and 8 bases had no gene match. CDR1 SGDLS and CDR2 YYNGEE come from the germline V gene. The CDR3, as DNA: TGTGCCAGCAGCAAGGGACAGACGAGGGAGACCCAGTACTTC. It codes for CASSKGQTRETQYF.

The chain employs TRBV12-3 or TRBV12-4 and TRBJ2-5; TRBD1 agrees at 7 bases. Unmatched junction bases numbered 4, after V lost 3 bases and J lost 6 bases. This CDR3 is 13 amino acids long. CDR3 sequence: CASSFDRVQTQYF. CDR3 in DNA: TGTGCCAGCAGTTTTGACAGGGTACAGACCCAGTACTTC.

The chain has TRBV6-5 and TRBJ2-3; 7 bases align to TRBD1. The germline V gene has CDR1 MNHEY and CDR2 SVGAGI. The V segment lost 4 bases and the J segment 5 bases; nucleotides outside the gene matches: 3. The CDR3 loop spans 13 amino acids. CDR3 amino acids: CASSSDREDTQYF. DNA of the CDR3: TGTGCCAGCAGTTCAGACAGGGAAGATACGCAGTATTTT.

The chain combines TRBV27 with TRBJ2-3, with D perhaps TRBD1 (5 bases). Per germline, CDR1 MNHEY and CDR2 SMNVEV (reference sequence). Trimming removed 1 base at V and 6 bases at J, with 14 bases between. The CDR3 has 15 residues. CDR3 sequence (DNA): TGTGCCAGCAGTTTATTAGACCAGGGCGGCGATACGCAGTATTTT. Its translation: CASSLLDQGGDTQYF.

The chain uses TRBV28 and TRBJ2-2; 8 bases are a match to TRBD2. Germline V gives CDR1 MDHEN, CDR2 SYDVKM. The CDR3 runs to 13 residues. Trimming took 6 bases from V and 7 from J; bases not matched to a gene: 4. The CDR3 reads CASRGTRNGELFF. CDR3 DNA sequence: TGTGCCAGCAGGGGGACTAGAAACGGGGAGCTGTTTTTT.

V is TRBV18 and J is TRBJ2-2; no definite D call. Germline CDR1 reads KGHSH; CDR2 reads LQKENI. CDR3 length equals 16 residues. The V and J ends lost 3 bases and 4 bases respectively, with 15 bases between them. CDR3 in DNA: TGTGCCAGCTCACCCACGGGTGTACGTGGCACCGGGGAGCTGTTTTTT. This gives the protein CASSPTGVRGTGELFF.

The CDR3 sequence: CASSSGQADTQYF. The CDR3, as DNA: TGTGCCAGCAGCTCCGGACAGGCAGATACGCAGTATTTT. This chain joins TRBV28 and TRBJ2-3; TRBD1 matches at 7 bases. The junction had 4 bases not matched to a gene; V was cut back by 6 bases and J by 4 bases. Per germline, CDR1 MDHEN and CDR2 SYDVKM. The CDR3 has 13 residues.

V is TRBV10-3 and J is TRBJ1-5; perhaps TRBD1 as D (5 bases). Looked up from germline, CDR1 is ENHRY and CDR2 is SYGVKD. The length of the CDR3 is 16 residues. The V end lost 3 bases, the J end lost 0 bases, and 12 bases lay between the germline ends. CDR3 residues: CAISDPQGHSNQPQHF. CDR3 nucleotides: TGTGCCATCAGTGACCCCCAGGGCCATAGCAATCAGCCCCAGCATTTT.